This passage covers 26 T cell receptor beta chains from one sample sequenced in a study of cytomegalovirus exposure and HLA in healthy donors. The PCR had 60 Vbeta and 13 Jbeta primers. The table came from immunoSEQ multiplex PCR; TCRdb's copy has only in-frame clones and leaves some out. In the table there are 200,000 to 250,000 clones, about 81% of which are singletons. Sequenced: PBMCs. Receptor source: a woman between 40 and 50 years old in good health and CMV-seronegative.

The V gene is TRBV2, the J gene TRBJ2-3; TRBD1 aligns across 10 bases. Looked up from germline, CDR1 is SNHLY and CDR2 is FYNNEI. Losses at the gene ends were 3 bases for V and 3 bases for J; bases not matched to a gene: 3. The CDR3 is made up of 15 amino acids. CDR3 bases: TGTGCCAGCAGTGAGGACAGGGGGGAAACAGATACGCAGTATTTT. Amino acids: CASSEDRGETDTQYF.

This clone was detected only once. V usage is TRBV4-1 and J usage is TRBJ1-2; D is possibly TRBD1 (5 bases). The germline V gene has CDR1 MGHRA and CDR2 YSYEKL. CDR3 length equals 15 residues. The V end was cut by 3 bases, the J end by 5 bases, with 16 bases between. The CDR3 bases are TGCGCCAGCAGCCATCGCGGGGGACGGATTTATGGCTACACCTTC. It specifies CASSHRGGRIYGYTF.

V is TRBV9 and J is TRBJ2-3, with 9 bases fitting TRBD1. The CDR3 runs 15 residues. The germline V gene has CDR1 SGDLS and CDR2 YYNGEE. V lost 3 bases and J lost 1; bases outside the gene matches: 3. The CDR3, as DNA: TGTGCCAGCAGCGACCGGGACAGGGGCACAGATACGCAGTATTTT. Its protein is CASSDRDRGTDTQYF. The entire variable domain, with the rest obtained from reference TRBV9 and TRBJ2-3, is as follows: DSGVTQTPKHLITATGQRVTLRCSPRSGDLSVYWYQQSLDQGLQFLIQYYNGEERAKGNILERFSAQQFPDLHSELNLSSLELGDSALYFCASSDRDRGTDTQYFGPGTRLTVL.

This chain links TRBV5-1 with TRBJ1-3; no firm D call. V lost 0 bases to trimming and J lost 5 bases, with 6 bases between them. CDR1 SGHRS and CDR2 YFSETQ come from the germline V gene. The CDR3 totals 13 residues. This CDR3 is CASSLGGRNTIYF. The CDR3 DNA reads TGCGCCAGCAGCTTGGGAGGTAGAAACACCATATATTTT.

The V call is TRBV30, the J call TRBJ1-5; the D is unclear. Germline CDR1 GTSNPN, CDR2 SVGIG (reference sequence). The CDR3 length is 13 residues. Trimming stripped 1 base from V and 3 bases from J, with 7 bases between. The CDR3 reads CAWSEEDNQPQHF. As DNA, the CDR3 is TGTGCCTGGAGTGAGGAGGACAATCAGCCCCAGCATTTT.

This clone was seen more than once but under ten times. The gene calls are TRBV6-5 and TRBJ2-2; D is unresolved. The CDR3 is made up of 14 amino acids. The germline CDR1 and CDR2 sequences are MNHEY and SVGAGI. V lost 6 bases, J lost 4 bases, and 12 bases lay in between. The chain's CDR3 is CASRPNSPTGELFF. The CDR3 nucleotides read TGTGCCAGCAGACCGAACAGTCCCACCGGGGAGCTGTTTTTT.

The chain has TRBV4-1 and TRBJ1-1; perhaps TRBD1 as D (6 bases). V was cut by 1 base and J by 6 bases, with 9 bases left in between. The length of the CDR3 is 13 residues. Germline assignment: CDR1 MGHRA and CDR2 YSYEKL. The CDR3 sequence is CASSQGGQPEAFF. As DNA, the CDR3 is TGCGCCAGCAGCCAAGGAGGACAGCCTGAAGCTTTCTTT.

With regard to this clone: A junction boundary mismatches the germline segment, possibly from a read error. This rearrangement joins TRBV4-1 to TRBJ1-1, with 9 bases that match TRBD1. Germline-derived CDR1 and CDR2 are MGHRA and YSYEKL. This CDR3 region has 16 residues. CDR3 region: CASSQGHRGRNTEAFF. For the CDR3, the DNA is TGTGCCAGCAGCCAGGGACACAGGGGGCGGAACACTGAAGCTTTCTTT.

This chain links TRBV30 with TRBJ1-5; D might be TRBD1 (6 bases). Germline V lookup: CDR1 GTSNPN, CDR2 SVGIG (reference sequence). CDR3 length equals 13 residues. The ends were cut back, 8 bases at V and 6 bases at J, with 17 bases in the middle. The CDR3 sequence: CALGGEGGQPQHF. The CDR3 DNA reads TGTGCCCTGGGGGGGGAGGGGGGTCAGCCCCAGCATTTT.

CDR3 amino acids: CASSPAGPGLAGENEQFF. The DNA of the CDR3 is TGTGCCAGTAGTCCCGCCGGGCCGGGACTAGCGGGAGAGAATGAGCAGTTCTTC. The V gene is TRBV19, the J gene TRBJ2-1; 14 positions match TRBD2. From germline, CDR1 is LNHDA and CDR2 SQIVND (reference sequence). This CDR3 is built from 18 residues. The trim removed 5 bases at V and 7 bases at J, leaving 13 bases unmatched.

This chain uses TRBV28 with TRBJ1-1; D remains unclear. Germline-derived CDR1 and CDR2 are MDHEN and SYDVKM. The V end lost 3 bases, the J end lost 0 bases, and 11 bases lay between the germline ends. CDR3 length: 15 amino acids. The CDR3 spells CASSFFRLVNTEAFF. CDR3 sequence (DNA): TGTGCCAGCAGTTTTTTTAGACTCGTGAACACTGAAGCTTTCTTT.

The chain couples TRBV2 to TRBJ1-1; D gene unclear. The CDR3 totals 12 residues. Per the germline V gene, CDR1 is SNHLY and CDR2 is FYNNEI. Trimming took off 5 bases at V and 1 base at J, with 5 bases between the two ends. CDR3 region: CASSIANTEAFF. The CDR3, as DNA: TGTGCCAGCAGTATAGCGAACACTGAAGCTTTCTTT.

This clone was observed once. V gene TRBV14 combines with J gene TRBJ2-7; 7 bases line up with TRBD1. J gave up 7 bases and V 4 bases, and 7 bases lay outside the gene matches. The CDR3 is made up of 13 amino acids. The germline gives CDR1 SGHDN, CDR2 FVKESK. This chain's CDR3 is CASSLGTVREQYF. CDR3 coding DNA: TGTGCCAGCAGCCTCGGGACAGTTCGGGAGCAGTACTTC. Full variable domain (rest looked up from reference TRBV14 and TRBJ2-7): EAGVTQFPSHSVIEKGQTVTLRCDPISGHDNLYWYRRVMGKEIKFLLHFVKESKQDESGMPNNRFLAERTGGTYSTLKVQPAELEDSGVYFCASSLGTVREQYFGPGTRLTVT.

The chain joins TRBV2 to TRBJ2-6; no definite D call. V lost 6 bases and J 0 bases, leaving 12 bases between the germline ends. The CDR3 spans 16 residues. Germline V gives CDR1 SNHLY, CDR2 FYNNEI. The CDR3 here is CASSPEVYSGANVLTF. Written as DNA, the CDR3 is TGTGCCAGCAGCCCTGAGGTCTACTCTGGGGCCAACGTCCTGACTTTC.

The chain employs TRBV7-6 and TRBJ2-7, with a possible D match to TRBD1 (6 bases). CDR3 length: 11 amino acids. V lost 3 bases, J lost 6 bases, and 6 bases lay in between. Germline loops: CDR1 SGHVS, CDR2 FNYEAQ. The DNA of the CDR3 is TGTGCCAGCAGCTTGGGGGCCGAGCAGTACTTC. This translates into CASSLGAEQYF.

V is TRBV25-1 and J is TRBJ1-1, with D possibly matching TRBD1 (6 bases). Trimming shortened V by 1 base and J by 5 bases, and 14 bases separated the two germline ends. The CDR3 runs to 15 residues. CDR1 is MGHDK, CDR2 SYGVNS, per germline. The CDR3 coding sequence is TGTGCCAGCAGTGAATCTTTTAGGACAGCTACTGAAGCTTTCTTT. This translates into CASSESFRTATEAFF. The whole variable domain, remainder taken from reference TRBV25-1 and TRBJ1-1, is EADIYQTPRYLVIGTGKKITLECSQTMGHDKMYWYQQDPGMELHLIHYSYGVNSTEKGDLSSESTVSRIRTEHFPLTLESARPSHTSQYLCASSESFRTATEAFFGQGTRLTVV.

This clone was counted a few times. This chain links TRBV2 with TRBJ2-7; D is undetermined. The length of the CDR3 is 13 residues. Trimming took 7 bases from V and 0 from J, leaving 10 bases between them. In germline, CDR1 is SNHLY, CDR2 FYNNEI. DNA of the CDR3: TGTGCCAGCATCCTACCCTTCTCCTACGAGCAGTACTTC. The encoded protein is CASILPFSYEQYF. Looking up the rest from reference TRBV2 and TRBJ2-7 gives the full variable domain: EPEVTQTPSHQVTQMGQEVILRCVPISNHLYFYWYRQILGQKVEFLVSFYNNEISEKSEIFDDQFSVERPDGSNFTLKIRSTKLEDSAMYFCASILPFSYEQYFGPGTRLTVT.

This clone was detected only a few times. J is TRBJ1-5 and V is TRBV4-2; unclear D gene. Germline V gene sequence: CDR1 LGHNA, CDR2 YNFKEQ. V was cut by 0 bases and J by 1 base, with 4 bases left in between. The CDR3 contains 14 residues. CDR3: CASSQDGSNQPQHF. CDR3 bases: TGTGCCAGCAGCCAAGATGGCAGCAATCAGCCCCAGCATTTT.

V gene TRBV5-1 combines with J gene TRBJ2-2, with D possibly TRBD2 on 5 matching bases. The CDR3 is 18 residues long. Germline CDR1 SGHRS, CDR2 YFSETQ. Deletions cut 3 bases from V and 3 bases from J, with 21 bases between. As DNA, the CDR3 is TGCGCCAGCAGCTCTCGCCCTCGTAGCGAGCCTTACACCGGGGAGCTGTTTTTT. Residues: CASSSRPRSEPYTGELFF.

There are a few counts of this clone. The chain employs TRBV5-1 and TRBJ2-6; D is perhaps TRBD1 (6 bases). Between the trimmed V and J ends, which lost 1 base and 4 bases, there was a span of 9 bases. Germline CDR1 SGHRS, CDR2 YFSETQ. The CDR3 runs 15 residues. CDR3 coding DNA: TGCGCCAGCAGCTTGTCAGGGGCCGGGGCCAACGTCCTGACTTTC. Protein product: CASSLSGAGANVLTF. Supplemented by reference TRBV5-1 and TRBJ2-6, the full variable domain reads KAGVTQTPRYLIKTRGQQVTLSCSPISGHRSVSWYQQTPGQGLQFLFEYFSETQRNKGNFPGRFSGRQFSNSRSEMNVSTLELGDSALYLCASSLSGAGANVLTFGAGSRLTVL.

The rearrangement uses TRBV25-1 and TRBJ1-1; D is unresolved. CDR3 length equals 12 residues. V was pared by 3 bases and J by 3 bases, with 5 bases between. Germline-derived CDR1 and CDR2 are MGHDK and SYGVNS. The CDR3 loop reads CASSDRYTEAFF. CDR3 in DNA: TGTGCCAGCAGTGACAGATACACTGAAGCTTTCTTT.

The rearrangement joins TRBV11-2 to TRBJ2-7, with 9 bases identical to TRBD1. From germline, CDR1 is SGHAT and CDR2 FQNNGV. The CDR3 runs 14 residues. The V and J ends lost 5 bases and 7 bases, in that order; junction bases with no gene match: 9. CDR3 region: CASSMGQGRREQYF. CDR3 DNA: TGTGCCAGCAGCATGGGACAGGGCCGTCGGGAGCAGTACTTC.

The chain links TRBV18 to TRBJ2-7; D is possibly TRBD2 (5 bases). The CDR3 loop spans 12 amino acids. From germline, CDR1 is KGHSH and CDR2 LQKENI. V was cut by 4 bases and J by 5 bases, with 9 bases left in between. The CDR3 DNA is TGTGCCAGCTCACGGCTGCGGGACGAGCAGTACTTC. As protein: CASSRLRDEQYF. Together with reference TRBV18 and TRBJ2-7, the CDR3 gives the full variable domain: NAGVMQNPRHLVRRRGQEARLRCSPMKGHSHVYWYRQLPEEGLKFMVYLQKENIIDESGMPKERFSAEFPKEGPSILRIQQVVRGDSAAYFCASSRLRDEQYFGPGTRLTVT.

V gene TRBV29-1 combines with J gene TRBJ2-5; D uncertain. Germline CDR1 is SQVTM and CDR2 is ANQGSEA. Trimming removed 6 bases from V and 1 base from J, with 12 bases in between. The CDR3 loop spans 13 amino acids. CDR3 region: CSVCNTGQETQYF. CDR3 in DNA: TGCAGCGTATGCAATACGGGCCAAGAGACCCAGTACTTC.

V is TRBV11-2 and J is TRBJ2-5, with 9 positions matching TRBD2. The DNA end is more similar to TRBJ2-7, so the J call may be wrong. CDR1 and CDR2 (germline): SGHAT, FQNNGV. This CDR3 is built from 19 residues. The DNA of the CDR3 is TGTGCCAGCAGCTCGTTTCCTATGACGGAAACTAGCGGGTACTACGAGCAGTACTTC. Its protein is CASSSFPMTETSGYYEQYF.

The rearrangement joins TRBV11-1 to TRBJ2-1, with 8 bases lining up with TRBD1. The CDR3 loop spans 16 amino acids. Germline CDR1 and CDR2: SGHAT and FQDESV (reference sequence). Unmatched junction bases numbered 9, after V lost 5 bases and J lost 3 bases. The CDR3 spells CASSPRDRRIYNEQFF. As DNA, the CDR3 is TGTGCCAGCAGCCCCCGGGACAGGAGAATCTACAATGAGCAGTTCTTC.